This T cell receptor (beta chain) derives from a study of T cell clonality in common variable immunodeficiency. Clones were sequenced by immunoSEQ multiplex PCR, and TCRdb holds only the in-frame ones, with some missing. Captured here are about 81,000 clones, none seen once; the top ten comprise around 0.87%. This clone was picked up many times. As yet, its antigen is unknown. Read sequence stops 3 residues before the CDR3 end, and the germline J gene provides the missing end. The CDR3 covers 14 residues. Per the germline V gene, CDR1 is SGHVS and CDR2 is FQNEAQ. Trimming took off 2 bases at V and 7 bases at J, with 12 bases between the two ends. Study observations and caveats: CVID subjects had higher TCRbeta clonality than healthy controls, most marked in about a third.

The chain employs TRBV7-8 and TRBJ2-1, with D tentatively TRBD1 (6 bases). Sequencing was performed on peripheral blood mononuclear cells. This receptor was identified in a person aged 18 to 75 in good health. CDR3 DNA, as far as it was read: TGTGCCAGCAGCTTAACTACAGGGCCAAATGAG. Protein: CASSLTTGPNE. The whole CDR3 region reads CASSLTTGPNEQFF. Looking up the rest from reference TRBV7-8 and TRBJ2-1 gives the full variable domain: GAGVSQSPRYKVAKRGQDVALRCDPISGHVSLFWYQQALGQGPEFLTYFQNEAQLDKSGLPSDRFFAERPEGSVSTLKIQRTQQEDSAVYLCASSLTTGPNEQFFGPGTRLTVL.